This T cell receptor (beta chain) was recorded in a study of cytomegalovirus exposure and HLA in healthy donors. Study details: Within the Caucasian-associated ancestry cluster were around four fifths of the 350 to 400 genotyped donors. Findings and limits, study-wide: With later analysis, a missense DCLRE1C variant became linked to TCR beta V- and J-gene trimming. Across donors, sequencing depth was assumed by presence/absence analyses to be roughly uniform.

On this clone: The antigen remains undetermined.

Trimming left V 2 bases short and J 8 bases short, with 12 bases between. This CDR3 is built from 14 residues. Germline CDR1 reads MNHGY; CDR2 reads SAAAGT. The PCR was carried out with 60 Vbeta primers and 13 Jbeta primers. Measured with immunoSEQ multiplex PCR; TCRdb has only the in-frame clones, and not every one. This sample has 120,000 or so clones, with approximately 80% found just once. The V gene is TRBV6-8, the J gene TRBJ1-4; TRBD1 might be the D (5 bases). The sequenced sample was PBMCs. The TCR was taken from a man younger than 45 in good health and CMV-seronegative. CDR3 nucleotide sequence: TGTGCCAGCAGTTACCAGGGAAATCGAGAAAAACTGTTTTTT. It encodes CASSYQGNREKLFF.